The entry below describes one T cell receptor beta chain. The record originates from a study of blood T cell repertoires in COVID-19. The wider study: Samples taken during acute and convalescent COVID-19 were collected in the United States, Italy and Spain. The analysed material was cDNA or gDNA that came from T cells, B-cell-depleted T cells, or PBMCs.

This CDR3 comprises 14 residues. Germline CDR1 reads GTSNPN; CDR2 reads SVGIG (reference sequence). V lost 2 bases, J lost 6 bases, and 7 bases stayed unmatched. Original processing notes: Amplification with reference gene primers provided the estimates of nucleated cell counts. This table comes from immunoSEQ multiplex PCR, and its TCRdb copy is limited to in-frame clones, with some not included. V and J calls and clone size come straight from that table; D and trimming were deduced from the DNA. There are some 120,000 clones in the sample; roughly 92% occur only once, and around 2% lies in the top ten.

The sequencing sample was made of peripheral blood. The receptor's source is a man over 45 with COVID-19, enrolled during active disease. The chain has TRBV30 and TRBJ2-7; the match to TRBD1 covers 10 bases. The CDR3 sequence: CAWSTGQGGLEQYF. In DNA form, the CDR3 reads TGTGCCTGGAGTACAGGACAGGGGGGGCTCGAGCAGTACTTC.